The rows below give T cell receptor beta chains drawn from one sample of a study of T-cell memory formation after mild COVID-19. TCRdb analysed the 5' RACE reads with MiXCR anew, one entry per CDR3 protein. The repertoire consists of a few hundred thousand distinct CDR3 sequences, with roughly a sixth occurring once and the leading ten covering around 21%. Sequences were obtained from PBMCs or a T cell subset sorted from them (not recorded which). Source of these receptors: a man between 18 and 35 years old who had mild COVID-19 (a few samples of this study predate the infection). Cell type and time point are not known. The CDR3 runs from the conserved cysteine through the conserved F or W. Each record gives: J gene, D gene, CDR3 length, clone size, V gene, CDR3 protein, CDR3 DNA. D genes are given only for firm matches. Expanded clones are given a class, and other clones once, few, many or no size at all.

j_call: TRBJ1-1; d_call: -; cdr3_length: 13; clone_size: once; v_call: TRBV18; cdr3_aa: CASSSTGVSEAFF; cdr3_nt: TGTGCCAGCTCATCCACCGGGGTTTCTGAAGCTTTCTTT
j_call: TRBJ2-3; d_call: -; cdr3_length: 13; clone_size: few; v_call: TRBV20-1; cdr3_aa: CSAPGRGADTQYF; cdr3_nt: TGCAGTGCTCCTGGGCGAGGGGCAGATACGCAGTATTTT
j_call: TRBJ2-7; d_call: TRBD1; cdr3_length: 13; clone_size: many; v_call: TRBV25-1; cdr3_aa: CASRRDSDYEQYF; cdr3_nt: TGTGCCAGCAGGAGGGACAGCGATTACGAGCAGTACTTC
j_call: TRBJ2-1; d_call: TRBD2; cdr3_length: 14; clone_size: -; v_call: TRBV6-5; cdr3_aa: CASSYLGLDNEQFF; cdr3_nt: TGTGCCAGCAGTTACTTGGGACTAGACAATGAGCAGTTCTTC
j_call: TRBJ2-7; d_call: -; cdr3_length: 13; clone_size: many; v_call: TRBV6-6; cdr3_aa: CASRTAVSYEQYF; cdr3_nt: TGTGCCAGCCGCACGGCGGTGTCTTACGAGCAGTACTTC
j_call: TRBJ1-2; d_call: -; cdr3_length: 13; clone_size: few; v_call: TRBV12-3/TRBV12-4; cdr3_aa: CASHRGLTGGYTF; cdr3_nt: TGTGCCAGCCATAGGGGACTTACGGGCGGCTACACCTTC
j_call: TRBJ2-1; d_call: -; cdr3_length: 13; clone_size: -; v_call: TRBV6-2/TRBV6-3; cdr3_aa: CASSFGVGNEQFF; cdr3_nt: TGTGCCAGCAGTTTTGGGGTAGGGAATGAGCAGTTCTTC
j_call: TRBJ2-7; d_call: TRBD2; cdr3_length: 15; clone_size: many; v_call: TRBV4-3; cdr3_aa: CASSQDLAASYEQYF; cdr3_nt: TGCGCCAGCAGCCAAGACCTAGCGGCCTCCTACGAGCAGTACTTC
j_call: TRBJ1-2; d_call: -; cdr3_length: 13; clone_size: -; v_call: TRBV7-9; cdr3_aa: CASSLDEGYGYTF; cdr3_nt: TGTGCCAGCAGCTTAGACGAGGGCTATGGCTACACCTTC
j_call: TRBJ2-7; d_call: TRBD2; cdr3_length: 19; clone_size: -; v_call: TRBV12-3/TRBV12-4; cdr3_aa: CASSSTPWTSGGPPYEQYF; cdr3_nt: TGTGCCAGCAGCTCAACCCCTTGGACTAGCGGGGGGCCCCCCTACGAGCAGTACTTC
j_call: TRBJ1-5; d_call: -; cdr3_length: 17; clone_size: few; v_call: TRBV6-2/TRBV6-3; cdr3_aa: CASSYRWTAYSNQPQHF; cdr3_nt: TGTGCCAGCAGTTACCGATGGACGGCATATAGCAATCAGCCCCAGCATTTT
j_call: TRBJ2-2; d_call: TRBD1; cdr3_length: 15; clone_size: few; v_call: TRBV4-3; cdr3_aa: CASSQLTGGSGELFF; cdr3_nt: TGCGCCAGCAGCCAACTAACAGGGGGCTCCGGGGAGCTGTTTTTT
j_call: TRBJ1-2; d_call: -; cdr3_length: 12; clone_size: few; v_call: TRBV6-5; cdr3_aa: CASSYAGDGYTF; cdr3_nt: TGTGCCAGCAGTTACGCGGGTGATGGCTACACCTTC
j_call: TRBJ2-1; d_call: TRBD1; cdr3_length: 14; clone_size: -; v_call: TRBV19; cdr3_aa: CASSLRDRDNEQFF; cdr3_nt: TGTGCCAGTAGTCTCCGGGACAGAGACAATGAGCAGTTCTTC
j_call: TRBJ2-1; d_call: -; cdr3_length: 12; clone_size: few; v_call: TRBV14; cdr3_aa: CASSQDWSEQFF; cdr3_nt: TGTGCCAGCAGCCAAGATTGGAGTGAGCAGTTCTTC
j_call: TRBJ2-5; d_call: -; cdr3_length: 14; clone_size: -; v_call: TRBV4-2; cdr3_aa: CASSQDGRGETQYF; cdr3_nt: TGTGCCAGCAGCCAAGATGGTCGAGGGGAGACCCAGTACTTC
j_call: TRBJ2-1; d_call: -; cdr3_length: 15; clone_size: few; v_call: TRBV28; cdr3_aa: CASSFLTDSYNEQFF; cdr3_nt: TGTGCCAGCAGTTTTTTGACAGACTCCTACAATGAGCAGTTCTTC
j_call: TRBJ2-5; d_call: -; cdr3_length: 15; clone_size: few; v_call: TRBV24-1; cdr3_aa: CATSDTASGTETQYF; cdr3_nt: TGTGCCACCAGTGATACCGCGTCGGGTACGGAGACCCAGTACTTC
j_call: TRBJ1-2; d_call: -; cdr3_length: 14; clone_size: few; v_call: TRBV6-5; cdr3_aa: CASRREGFSDGYTF; cdr3_nt: TGTGCCAGCAGAAGGGAAGGGTTTAGTGATGGCTACACCTTC
j_call: TRBJ2-5; d_call: TRBD1; cdr3_length: 12; clone_size: -; v_call: TRBV20-1; cdr3_aa: CSAGQDRETQYF; cdr3_nt: TGCAGTGCTGGACAGGACCGGGAGACCCAGTACTTC
j_call: TRBJ2-5; d_call: -; cdr3_length: 16; clone_size: few; v_call: TRBV6-2/TRBV6-3; cdr3_aa: CASSYSWGDSSSSQYF; cdr3_nt: TGTGCCAGCAGTTACTCATGGGGGGATTCAAGCTCATCCCAGTACTTC
j_call: TRBJ1-1; d_call: TRBD1; cdr3_length: 14; clone_size: -; v_call: TRBV7-2; cdr3_aa: CASSSGQVNTEAFF; cdr3_nt: TGTGCCAGCAGCTCAGGACAGGTAAACACTGAAGCTTTCTTT
j_call: TRBJ2-7; d_call: TRBD1; cdr3_length: 14; clone_size: many; v_call: TRBV3-1; cdr3_aa: CASSLGTGPYEQYF; cdr3_nt: TGTGCCAGCAGCTTAGGGACAGGGCCCTACGAGCAGTACTTC
j_call: TRBJ2-3; d_call: -; cdr3_length: 13; clone_size: -; v_call: TRBV12-3/TRBV12-4; cdr3_aa: CASSFRGPDTQYF; cdr3_nt: TGTGCCAGCAGTTTCCGGGGGCCAGATACGCAGTATTTT
j_call: TRBJ2-1; d_call: -; cdr3_length: 14; clone_size: many; v_call: TRBV6-5; cdr3_aa: CASSRDSAYNEQFF; cdr3_nt: TGTGCCAGCAGCCGGGACTCAGCCTACAATGAGCAGTTCTTC
j_call: TRBJ1-5; d_call: TRBD1; cdr3_length: 14; clone_size: -; v_call: TRBV12-3/TRBV12-4; cdr3_aa: CASSAYQGAQPQHF; cdr3_nt: TGTGCCAGCAGTGCATACCAGGGGGCTCAGCCCCAGCATTTT
j_call: TRBJ2-1; d_call: -; cdr3_length: 19; clone_size: few; v_call: TRBV4-2; cdr3_aa: CASSHLEGRGFNSYNEQFF; cdr3_nt: TGTGCCAGCAGCCATTTGGAAGGGAGGGGGTTTAATTCCTACAATGAGCAGTTCTTC